This passage covers 9 T cell receptor beta chains from one sample sequenced in a study of beta chain features in type 1 diabetes. Expressed TCRB transcripts were sequenced, since all the RNA that had been isolated was reverse transcribed. Sequencing used immunoSEQ multiplex PCR; TCRdb keeps in-frame clones, though not all of them. The sample has under 300,000 clones; 25% to 30% are singletons. The sample taken for sequencing was central memory CD4+ T cells from blood. The source of these receptors is a man aged 25 to 40 in good health.

The rearrangement uses TRBV6-6 and TRBJ2-6; weak D call: TRBD1 (6 bases). The length of the CDR3 is 16 residues. Germline lookup yields CDR1 MNHNY and CDR2 SVGAGI (reference sequence). Trimming removed 2 bases from V and 4 bases from J, with 12 bases in between. CDR3 nucleotide sequence: TGTGCCAGCAGTTACCTACAGGGTTCCGGGGCCAACGTCCTGACTTTC. Protein product: CASSYLQGSGANVLTF.

This clone was detected only a few times. The chain links TRBV29-1 to TRBJ2-1; the D is unclear. There are 13 residues in the CDR3. From germline, CDR1 is SQVTM and CDR2 ANQGSEA. V was trimmed by 1 base and J by 3 bases, leaving 7 bases between them. As DNA, the CDR3 is TGCAGCGTTGAAGGGGCAGGCTACAATGAGCAGTTCTTC. Its protein is CSVEGAGYNEQFF.

The chain has TRBV27 and TRBJ2-3, with 9 bases aligning to TRBD2. Germline values: CDR1 MNHEY, CDR2 SMNVEV (reference sequence). The CDR3 covers 18 residues. After removal of 0 bases from V and 3 bases from J, the junction contained 10 bases not matched to a gene. The CDR3 region is CASSLSYPAGGRTDTQYF. Here the CDR3 DNA reads TGTGCCAGCAGTTTATCGTACCCCGCGGGAGGGCGAACAGATACGCAGTATTTT.

This clone was counted a few times. This chain links TRBV30 with TRBJ1-1; D may be TRBD1 (5 bases). The length of the CDR3 is 12 residues. CDR1 is GTSNPN, CDR2 SVGIG, per germline (reference sequence). The V end was cut by 4 bases, the J end by 4 bases, with 10 bases between. The CDR3 reads CAWTWGSTEAFF. The DNA for the CDR3 is TGTGCCTGGACTTGGGGCAGCACTGAAGCTTTCTTT.

This chain uses TRBV5-6 with TRBJ2-7; D is unresolved. Trimming cost V 0 bases and J 2 bases, with 0 bases left between them. CDR1 is SGHDT and CDR2 is YYEEEE in the germline V gene. CDR3 length: 11 residues. DNA for the CDR3: TGTGCCAGCAGCTTGGCCTACGAGCAGTACTTC. It specifies CASSLAYEQYF.

The chain links TRBV27 to TRBJ2-2; 7 bases fit TRBD1. This CDR3 has 14 amino acids. Germline values: CDR1 MNHEY, CDR2 SMNVEV (reference sequence). After removal of 5 bases from V and 4 bases from J, the junction contained 4 bases not matched to a gene. The CDR3 DNA reads as TGTGCCAGCAGTCTGTACAGGGGCACCGGGGAGCTGTTTTTT. It yields the protein CASSLYRGTGELFF.

This clone was observed a handful of times. The V and J genes are TRBV11-3 and TRBJ2-2, with TRBD2 matching 9 bases. Germline V lookup: CDR1 SGHNT, CDR2 YENEEA. This CDR3 has 15 residues. V lost 5 bases to trimming and J lost 5 bases; unmatched junction nucleotides: 6. The CDR3 DNA sequence: TGTGCCAGCAGCCTAGCGGGATCGGGGACCGGGGAGCTGTTTTTT. As protein: CASSLAGSGTGELFF.

The chain links TRBV29-1 to TRBJ2-7, with 7 nucleotides matching TRBD2. Unmatched junction bases numbered 3, after V lost 7 bases and J lost 3 bases. The CDR3 length is 11 residues. Germline V gene sequence: CDR1 SQVTM, CDR2 ANQGSEA. In DNA form, the CDR3 reads TGCAGCGGCGGGAGTATCTACGAGCAGTACTTC. Translating gives CSGGSIYEQYF.

This clone was found many times. The chain carries TRBV5-4 and TRBJ2-5; 12 nucleotides agree with TRBD2. V was clipped by 4 bases and J by 5 bases; unmatched bases: 6. Germline CDR1 and CDR2: SGHNT and YYREEE (reference sequence). The CDR3 contains 15 residues. The CDR3 DNA follows: TGTGCCAGCAGCCCTAGCGGGGGGGCCGGTGAGACCCAGTACTTC. It specifies CASSPSGGAGETQYF.